This T cell receptor beta chain comes out of a study of PD-1 blockade in classical Hodgkin lymphoma. Using immunoSEQ multiplex PCR, the repertoire was profiled, and TCRdb retains in-frame clones only, with some absent. The sample shows roughly 4,000 clones, approximately 72% of them seen only once. There are a few counts of this clone. The CDR3 spans 18 residues. CDR1 LGHNA and CDR2 YSLEER come from the germline V gene. The V segment lost 3 bases and the J segment 2 bases; nucleotides outside the gene matches: 11. Time point reported: cycle 4 day 1 (C4D1), after about 6 weeks of nivolumab. Autologous stem cell transplantation was followed by relapse in every patient, and brentuximab vedotin exposure varied. Isolated CD8+ T cells were derived from thawed PBMCs through magnetic negative selection.

The genes are TRBV4-3 and TRBJ2-2; 8 nucleotides match TRBD1. The receptor was derived from a human donor with classical Hodgkin lymphoma. Sequences were derived from CD8+ T cells from blood, sampled before the fourth cycle of nivolumab. Written as DNA, the CDR3 is TGCGCCAGCAGCCATGGGCAGGGGGCGCTTCATAACACCGGGGAGCTGTTTTTT. Translating it yields CASSHGQGALHNTGELFF.